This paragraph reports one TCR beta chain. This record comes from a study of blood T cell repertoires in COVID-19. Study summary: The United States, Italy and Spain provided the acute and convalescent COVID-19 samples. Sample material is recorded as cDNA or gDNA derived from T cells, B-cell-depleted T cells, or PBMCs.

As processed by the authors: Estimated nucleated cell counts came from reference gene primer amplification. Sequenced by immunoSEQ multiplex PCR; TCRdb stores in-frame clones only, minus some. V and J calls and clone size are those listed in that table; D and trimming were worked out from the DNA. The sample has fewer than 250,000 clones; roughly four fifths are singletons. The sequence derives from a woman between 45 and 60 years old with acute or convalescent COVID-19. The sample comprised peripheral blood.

CDR3 sequence (DNA): TGTGCCAGCAGCTTTGCGGGAGAAGGCTACGAGCAGTACTTC. It yields the protein CASSFAGEGYEQYF. The V call is TRBV7-8, the J call TRBJ2-7; 7 nucleotides align to TRBD2. V was pared by 3 bases and J by 3 bases, with 5 bases of the junction left unmatched. Germline values: CDR1 SGHVS, CDR2 FQNEAQ. This CDR3 comprises 14 residues.